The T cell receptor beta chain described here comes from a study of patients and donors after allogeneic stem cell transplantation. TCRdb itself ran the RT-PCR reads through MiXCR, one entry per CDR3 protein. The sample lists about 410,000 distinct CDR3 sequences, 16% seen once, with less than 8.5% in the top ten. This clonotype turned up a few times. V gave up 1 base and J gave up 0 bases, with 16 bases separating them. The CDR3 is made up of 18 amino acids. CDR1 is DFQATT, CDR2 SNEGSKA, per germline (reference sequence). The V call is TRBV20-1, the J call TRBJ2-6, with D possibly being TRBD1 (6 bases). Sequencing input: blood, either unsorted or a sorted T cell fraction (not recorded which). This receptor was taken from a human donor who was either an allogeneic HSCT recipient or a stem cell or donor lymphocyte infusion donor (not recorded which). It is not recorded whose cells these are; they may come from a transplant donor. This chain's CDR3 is CSARGSGGGDSGANVLTF. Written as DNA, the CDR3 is TGCAGTGCTAGAGGGTCTGGGGGCGGAGACTCTGGGGCCAACGTCCTGACTTTC.